Listed below are T cell receptor beta chains from one sample, sequenced in a study of blood T cell repertoires in COVID-19. Libraries were prepared by immunoSEQ multiplex PCR; TCRdb keeps only in-frame clonotypes and omits some of them. The sample holds 100,000 to 150,000 clones, roughly four fifths seen once. The sequenced sample was peripheral blood. These receptors were collected from a man aged 25-45 years with COVID-19, enrolled during active disease. The CDR3 runs from the conserved cysteine through the conserved F or W. The D gene is left open where the match is weak. Clone size, where shown, is once, few, many, or a class for clones that have expanded.

D gene	J gene	V gene	clone size	CDR3 length	CDR3 DNA	CDR3 protein
.	TRBJ1-4	TRBV6-6	.	14	TGTGCCAGCAGTTACCCAGGGTCTGAGGAAAAACTGTTTTTT	CASSYPGSEEKLFF
.	TRBJ2-3	TRBV30	few	13	TGTGCCTGGAGCGATGCAGGGTACGGTACGCAGTATTTT	CAWSDAGYGTQYF
.	TRBJ1-4	TRBV7-9	.	14	TGTGCCAGCAGCGAGCTTGCAACTAATGAAAAACTGTTTTTT	CASSELATNEKLFF
.	TRBJ1-4	TRBV5-1	.	14	TGCGCCAGCAGCTTAGGCGGGTTCCCTGAAAAACTGTTTTTT	CASSLGGFPEKLFF
.	TRBJ2-7	TRBV6-2/TRBV6-3	.	15	TGTGCCAGCAGTTCGACCCCGGACAGCCCCTACGAGCAGTACTTC	CASSSTPDSPYEQYF
TRBD1	TRBJ2-5	TRBV11-3	.	18	TGTGCCAGCAGCTTTTGGACAGGGTTTTCGGGGACCCAAGAGACCCAGTACTTC	CASSFWTGFSGTQETQYF
TRBD2	TRBJ2-1	TRBV11-2	once	15	TGTGCCAGCAGCTTAGCAGCGGGAGTATACAATGAGCAGTTCTTC	CASSLAAGVYNEQFF
TRBD2	TRBJ2-7	TRBV25-1	.	17	TGTGCCAGCAGTGGCGGGACTAGCGGGAAGTACTCCTACGAGCAGTACTTC	CASSGGTSGKYSYEQYF
.	TRBJ1-3	TRBV9	.	14	TGTGCCAGCAGCGTAGGCAGCTCTGGAAACACCATATATTTT	CASSVGSSGNTIYF
.	TRBJ2-3	TRBV5-1	.	18	TGCGCCAGCAGCCGCGGGGTGACAGGGAAGACGGGCACAGATACGCAGTATTTT	CASSRGVTGKTGTDTQYF
.	TRBJ1-2	TRBV4-1	.	17	TGCGCCAGCAGCCTATACACGGAGTCCTCGGCTAACTATGGCTACACCTTC	CASSLYTESSANYGYTF
TRBD1	TRBJ1-3	TRBV13	.	15	TGTGCCAGCACCCCCGACAGGGGGGGAGGAAACACCATATATTTT	CASTPDRGGGNTIYF
.	TRBJ1-2	TRBV28	.	15	TGTGCCAGCAGTTTAAGGGGTTTTTTTAGCTATGGCTACACCTTC	CASSLRGFFSYGYTF
.	TRBJ1-2	TRBV14	once	14	TGTGCCAGCAGCCAAGGAGGGGGGGTCGGTGGCTACACCTTC	CASSQGGGVGGYTF
TRBD2	TRBJ2-3	TRBV28	few	17	TGTGCCAGCAGTTTCATGCGGGGGGACACAAGCACAGATACGCAGTATTTT	CASSFMRGDTSTDTQYF
TRBD1	TRBJ1-6	TRBV29-1	.	12	TGCAGCGCTGGACAGGCGAATTCACCCCTCCACTTT	CSAGQANSPLHF
.	TRBJ2-5	TRBV10-3	.	14	TGTGCCACCGAGGAGGAGCGAAGCCAAGAGACCCAGTACTTC	CATEEERSQETQYF
TRBD1	TRBJ1-2	TRBV6-5	.	15	TGTGCCAGCAGTTACGCAGGGGGCGGCGACTATGGCTACACCTTC	CASSYAGGGDYGYTF
.	TRBJ2-7	TRBV11-3	.	14	TGTGCCAGCAGGAGGGGGGGCAGCAGCTACGAGCAGTACTTC	CASRRGGSSYEQYF
TRBD2	TRBJ2-1	TRBV7-9	.	18	TGTGCCAGCAGCTTAGGTGGACTAGCGGGGTCCGCGGCCAATGAGCAGTTCTTC	CASSLGGLAGSAANEQFF